This TCR beta chain was sequenced in a study of blood T cell repertoires in COVID-19. Produced via immunoSEQ multiplex PCR; TCRdb's table is partial and in-frame only. The repertoire consists of some 250,000 clones, with roughly 80% occurring once and the leading ten covering around 12%. V was clipped by 4 bases and J by 7 bases; unmatched bases: 11. The CDR3 consists of 18 residues. Germline CDR1 reads LGHDT; CDR2 reads YNNKEL (reference sequence). The chain employs TRBV3-1 (or the pseudogene TRBV3-2) and TRBJ2-2; 14 bases map to TRBD2. Specimen: peripheral blood. This TCR derives from a woman in her fifties or sixties with active or convalescent COVID-19. The CDR3 protein is CASSRRLAGGPMIGELFF. For the CDR3, the DNA is TGTGCCAGCAGCCGTAGACTAGCGGGGGGGCCTATGATCGGGGAGCTGTTTTTT.